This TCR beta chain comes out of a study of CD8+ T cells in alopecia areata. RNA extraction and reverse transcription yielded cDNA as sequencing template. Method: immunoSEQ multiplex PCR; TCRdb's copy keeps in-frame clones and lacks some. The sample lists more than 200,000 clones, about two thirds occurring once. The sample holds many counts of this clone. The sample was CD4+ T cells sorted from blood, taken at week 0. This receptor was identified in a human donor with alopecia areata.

The CDR3 protein is CASSLAHSLGLAKNIQYF. The CDR3 coding sequence is TGTGCCAGCAGCTTAGCTCATAGTCTTGGACTAGCCAAAAACATTCAGTACTTC. V usage is TRBV7-2 and J usage is TRBJ2-4; a weak D match, TRBD2 (5 bases). This CDR3 is built from 18 residues. The germline V gene has CDR1 SGHTA and CDR2 FQGNSA. Trimming pared 0 bases from V and 0 bases from J, leaving 15 bases between.